Shown below are 8 T cell receptor beta chains from a single sample sequenced in a study of T-cell memory formation after mild COVID-19. TCRdb fed the 5' RACE reads into MiXCR, producing one record per CDR3 protein. The data contain around 310,000 distinct CDR3 sequences, around 15% of them singletons. Sequenced material: PBMCs or a T cell subset sorted from them (not recorded which). Receptor source: a young man who had mild COVID-19 (a few samples of this study predate the infection). Cell type and time point are not known.

The genes are TRBV3-2 and TRBJ2-7; no DNA check was done on the table's D call, TRBD1. TRBV3-2 is labeled a pseudogene. The CDR3 length is 16 residues. The CDR3 protein is CASSKSGQGLSDEQYV. The DNA of the CDR3 is TGTGCCAGCAGCAAGTCCGGACAGGGTCTTAGCGACGAGCAGTACGTC.

A few counts support this clonotype. The V call is TRBV7-9, the J call TRBJ2-1; 10 bases line up with TRBD1. Trimming cost V 3 bases and J 6 bases; bases outside gene matches: 11. Germline loops: CDR1 SEHNR, CDR2 FQNEAQ (reference sequence). The CDR3 runs to 17 residues. The CDR3 region is CASSFPSGTGVGNEQFF. CDR3 nucleotide sequence: TGTGCCAGCAGCTTTCCGTCCGGGACAGGGGTCGGCAATGAGCAGTTCTTC.

This chain links TRBV20-1 with TRBJ1-1; weak D call: TRBD1 (5 bases). V gave up 1 base and J gave up 1 base, with 10 bases separating them. The germline V gene encodes CDR1 DFQATT and CDR2 SNEGSKA (reference sequence). The CDR3 runs to 14 residues. CDR3 nucleotide sequence: TGCAGTGCTAGAGTGGGGGGAGGGAACACTGAAGCTTTCTTT. The encoded protein is CSARVGGGNTEAFF.

This chain uses TRBV2 with TRBJ1-5; D gene ambiguous. The germline V and J ends were trimmed by 6 bases and 5 bases, with 14 bases remaining between them. CDR1 and CDR2 from the germline V gene are SNHLY and FYNNEI. This CDR3 comprises 14 residues. For the CDR3, the DNA is TGTGCCAGCAGCCCGGTTGGCAAAGATCAGCCCCAGCATTTT. Protein product: CASSPVGKDQPQHF.

V usage is TRBV20-1 and J usage is TRBJ2-7; D ambiguous. The CDR3 consists of 11 residues. V lost 4 bases and J 6 bases, leaving 10 bases between the germline ends. CDR1 is DFQATT and CDR2 is SNEGSKA in the germline V gene (reference sequence). The CDR3: CSAKTGFEQYF. In nucleotides, the CDR3 is TGCAGTGCTAAGACGGGTTTCGAGCAGTACTTC.

The genes are TRBV5-1 and TRBJ1-5; no definite D call. The V and J ends lost 4 bases and 2 bases respectively, with 13 bases between them. The CDR3 is made up of 15 amino acids. Germline assignment: CDR1 SGHRS and CDR2 YFSETQ. The CDR3 bases are TGCGCCAGCAGCAGTTCGTACCGCCGCAATCAGCCCCAGCATTTT. Translation gives CASSSSYRRNQPQHF.

This clonotype appeared a few times. V is TRBV4-2 and J is TRBJ2-3; D is perhaps TRBD2 (7 bases). The CDR3 extends over 16 amino acids. Germline CDR1 reads LGHNA; CDR2 reads YNFKEQ. Deletions cut 1 base from V and 4 bases from J, with 15 bases between. The CDR3 loop is CASSQGEGGVADTQYF. CDR3 sequence (DNA): TGTGCCAGCAGCCAAGGGGAGGGGGGAGTAGCAGATACGCAGTATTTT.

This clonotype was counted between two and nine times. The gene calls are TRBV20-1 and TRBJ2-3; 9 nucleotides line up with TRBD1. V shed 4 bases and J 5 bases; nucleotides not matched to a gene: 10. Germline V gene sequence: CDR1 DFQATT, CDR2 SNEGSKA (reference sequence). CDR3 size: 15 residues. The CDR3 here is CSATGAGQGGDTQYF. In DNA, the CDR3 is TGCAGTGCTACCGGAGCGGGACAGGGCGGAGATACGCAGTATTTT.